Listed here are 10 T cell receptor beta chains from one sample, sequenced in a study of cytomegalovirus exposure and HLA in healthy donors. The study ran its PCR with 60 Vbeta and 13 Jbeta primers. Sequencing used immunoSEQ multiplex PCR; TCRdb keeps in-frame clones, though not all of them. The sample includes some 190,000 clones, about four fifths of them seen just once. Sequenced material: PBMCs. The receptors come from a female donor in good health and CMV-seronegative.

The V and J genes are TRBV5-6 and TRBJ1-5, with 7 bases matching TRBD1. Losses at the gene ends were 0 bases for V and 7 bases for J; bases not matched to a gene: 4. Germline V gene data show CDR1 as SGHDT and CDR2 as YYEEEE. The CDR3 totals 14 residues. The CDR3 here is CASSLGRGSQPQHF. The CDR3 DNA reads as TGTGCCAGCAGCTTGGGCAGGGGGTCGCAGCCCCAGCATTTT.

The chain combines TRBV29-1 with TRBJ2-5, with D maybe TRBD1 (5 bases). The tail of the sequence fits TRBJ2-7 better, so the J call may be wrong. The CDR3 is 12 residues long. From germline, CDR1 is SQVTM and CDR2 ANQGSEA. The CDR3 loop is CSAIDSYYEQYF. The CDR3 DNA reads TGCAGCGCTATTGACAGTTACTACGAGCAGTACTTC.

The genes are TRBV15 and TRBJ1-4; the match to TRBD1 covers 10 bases. Germline V gene data show CDR1 as LNHNV and CDR2 as YYDKDF (reference sequence). V was pared by 3 bases and J by 7 bases, with 2 bases of the junction left unmatched. The CDR3 length is 14 residues. CDR3 coding DNA: TGTGCCACCAGCAGGACAGGGGGCGTTGAAAAACTGTTTTTT. Residues: CATSRTGGVEKLFF.

This clone was observed once. The V call is TRBV2, the J call TRBJ2-2; 7 bases are a match to TRBD2. Per germline, CDR1 SNHLY and CDR2 FYNNEI. The CDR3 is 14 residues long. The junction had 4 bases not matched to a gene; V was cut back by 6 bases and J by 3 bases. For the CDR3, the DNA is TGTGCCAGCAGAGGCGGGGGATACACCGGGGAGCTGTTTTTT. Its protein is CASRGGGYTGELFF.

The chain combines TRBV2 with TRBJ2-1; 13 bases agree with TRBD2. The CDR3 has 19 amino acids. Trimming took 5 bases from V and 4 from J; bases not matched to a gene: 14. Germline V gene data show CDR1 as SNHLY and CDR2 as FYNNEI. The CDR3 region is CASSTSGGAKKVPYNEQFF. CDR3 coding DNA: TGTGCCAGCAGTACTAGCGGGGGGGCCAAAAAAGTTCCGTACAATGAGCAGTTCTTC.

As to this clone: Relative to the germline gene, one junction end is altered; a read error may explain this. Other nucleotide sequences in the sample specify the same CDR3. The chain couples TRBV5-1 to TRBJ2-5; possibly TRBD1 for D (5 bases). The CDR3 has 14 residues. Germline V gives CDR1 SGHRS, CDR2 YFSETQ. This CDR3 reads CASSFGAGMETQYF. The DNA for the CDR3 is TGCGCCAGTAGCTTCGGAGCAGGGATGGAGACCCAGTACTTC.

The chain couples TRBV5-1 to TRBJ1-2, with D unresolved. V was clipped by 0 bases and J by 4 bases, with 16 bases between them. Germline V CDR1 and CDR2: SGHRS, YFSETQ. The CDR3 loop spans 16 amino acids. The CDR3 coding sequence is TGCGCCAGCAGCTTGGCCTCTCAGACTGGTGGCTATGGCTACACCTTC. Translating gives CASSLASQTGGYGYTF.

The CDR3 loop reads CSVVWRLNTEAFF. The CDR3, as DNA: TGCAGCGTTGTGTGGAGATTGAACACTGAAGCTTTCTTT. This sequence joins TRBV29-1 and TRBJ1-1; D is undetermined. V was shortened by 4 bases and J by 0 bases, with 9 bases between the two germline ends. The CDR3 is 13 amino acids. Germline values: CDR1 SQVTM, CDR2 ANQGSEA.

The chain has TRBV5-5 and TRBJ2-3; D is undetermined. CDR1 is SGHKS, CDR2 YYEKEE, per germline (reference sequence). V gave up 2 bases and J gave up 2 bases, with 12 bases separating them. The CDR3 is made up of 15 amino acids. The CDR3 bases are TGTGCCAGCAGCTTAGTGGGCAGAACCACAGATACGCAGTATTTT. Its protein product is CASSLVGRTTDTQYF. Variable domain in full (rest from reference TRBV5-5 and TRBJ2-3): DAGVTQSPTHLIKTRGQQVTLRCSPISGHKSVSWYQQVLGQGPQFIFQYYEKEERGRGNFPDRFSARQFPNYSSELNVNALLLGDSALYLCASSLVGRTTDTQYFGPGTRLTVL.

This sequence joins TRBV6-4 and TRBJ2-3; TRBD1 matches 7 bases. The CDR3 sequence is 14 residues long. CDR1 MRHNA and CDR2 SNTAGT come from the germline V gene. V shed 6 bases and J 1 base; nucleotides not matched to a gene: 4. CDR3 in amino acids: CASSRQGGTDTQYF. The CDR3, as DNA: TGTGCCAGCAGCAGACAGGGAGGCACAGATACGCAGTATTTT.